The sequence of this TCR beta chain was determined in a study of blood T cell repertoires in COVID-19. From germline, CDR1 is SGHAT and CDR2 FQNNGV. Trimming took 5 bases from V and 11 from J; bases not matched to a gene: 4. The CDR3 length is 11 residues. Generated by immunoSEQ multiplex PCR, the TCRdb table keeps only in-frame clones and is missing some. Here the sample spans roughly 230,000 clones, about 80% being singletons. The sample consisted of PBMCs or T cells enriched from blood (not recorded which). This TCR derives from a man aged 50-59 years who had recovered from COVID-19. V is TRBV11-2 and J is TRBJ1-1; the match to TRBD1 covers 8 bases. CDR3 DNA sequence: TGTGCCAGCAGCCCCGACAGGGGTGCTTTCTTT. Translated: CASSPDRGAFF.